This record covers a single T cell receptor beta chain. This sample was taken from a study of shared clonotypes between healthy human individuals. Germline-derived CDR1 and CDR2 are LGHNA and YSLEER. This CDR3 spans 18 amino acids. V was clipped by 1 base and J by 3 bases, with 19 bases between them. Per the study methods: Junction-only sequences produced by ImmunoSEQ had no quality scores, so filtering differed. The data were produced by immunoSEQ multiplex PCR, yet TCRdb's version contains in-frame clones alone and is incomplete. That table gives V, J and clone size, and the DNA gave D and trimming. The sample comprises more than 850,000 clones, 78% of which are singletons, and 0.5% to 0.6% rests with the top ten.

The genes are TRBV4-3 and TRBJ1-5; D is unclear. The specimen was memory CD4+ T cells from PBMCs. This sample's subset: CD45RA-negative fraction. The source of this sequence is a young man in good health. Some clones in this sample may be carry-over from other donors' samples. CDR3 in DNA: TGCGCCAGCAGCCAAGTATTAAGTGGTGCAGGTCACAATCAGCCCCAGCATTTT. It encodes CASSQVLSGAGHNQPQHF.